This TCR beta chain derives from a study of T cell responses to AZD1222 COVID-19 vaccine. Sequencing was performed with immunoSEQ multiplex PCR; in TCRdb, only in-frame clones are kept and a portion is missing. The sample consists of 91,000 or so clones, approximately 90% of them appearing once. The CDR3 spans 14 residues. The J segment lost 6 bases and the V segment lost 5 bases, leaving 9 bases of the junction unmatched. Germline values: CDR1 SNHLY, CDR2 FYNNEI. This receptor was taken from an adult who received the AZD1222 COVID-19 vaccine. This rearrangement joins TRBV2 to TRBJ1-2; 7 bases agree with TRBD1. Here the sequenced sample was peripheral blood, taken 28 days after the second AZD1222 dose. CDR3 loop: CASSYPTGNDGYTF. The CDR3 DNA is TGTGCCAGCAGTTACCCGACAGGGAACGATGGCTACACCTTC. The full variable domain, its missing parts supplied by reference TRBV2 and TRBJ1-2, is EPEVTQTPSHQVTQMGQEVILRCVPISNHLYFYWYRQILGQKVEFLVSFYNNEISEKSEIFDDQFSVERPDGSNFTLKIRSTKLEDSAMYFCASSYPTGNDGYTFGSGTRLTVV.